This T cell receptor (beta chain) was identified in a study of cytomegalovirus exposure and HLA in healthy donors. The PCR contained 60 Vbeta and 13 Jbeta primers. Profiling relied on immunoSEQ multiplex PCR, and the TCRdb table lists in-frame clones only, not all of them. The sample holds about 140,000 clones, about 84% seen once. Specimen: PBMCs. This receptor was taken from a middle-aged man in good health and CMV-seronegative.

CDR3 protein: CASSSYSSYEQYF. The CDR3 DNA reads as TGTGCCAGCAGCTCATATAGCTCCTACGAGCAGTACTTC. The gene calls are TRBV7-3 and TRBJ2-7; no reliable D call. This CDR3 region has 13 residues. Germline-derived CDR1 and CDR2 are SGHTA and FQGTGA. Between the trimmed V and J ends, which lost 4 bases and 0 bases, there was a span of 7 bases.